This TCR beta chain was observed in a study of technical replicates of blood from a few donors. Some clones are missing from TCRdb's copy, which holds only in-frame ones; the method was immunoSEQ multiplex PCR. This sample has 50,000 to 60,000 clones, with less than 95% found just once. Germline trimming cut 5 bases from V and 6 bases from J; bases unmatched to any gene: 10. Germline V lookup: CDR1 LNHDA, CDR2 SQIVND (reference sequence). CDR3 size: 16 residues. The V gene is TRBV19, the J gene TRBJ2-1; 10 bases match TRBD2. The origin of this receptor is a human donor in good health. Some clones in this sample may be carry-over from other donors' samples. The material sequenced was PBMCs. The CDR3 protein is CASSWAVAGGGNEQFF. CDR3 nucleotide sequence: TGTGCCAGTAGTTGGGCTGTAGCGGGGGGCGGCAATGAGCAGTTCTTC.